The entry that follows covers one T cell receptor (beta chain) sequence. The target antigen is unknown. These data belong to a study of OX40 agonist ivuxolimab in advanced cancers. Across the whole study: The patients received agonistic anti-OX40 (CD134) antibody ivuxolimab. Eligibility admitted prior anti-PD-1, anti-PD-L1 or anti-CTLA-4 therapy; 40% to 50% had some. Ivuxolimab was delivered to patients intravenously every 2 weeks at doses spanning 0.01 to 10 mg/kg. Whole-study findings and limits: The average count of expanded clones was higher among CD8+ T cells than among CD4+.

Here immunoSEQ multiplex PCR was the method, and the copy in TCRdb shows in-frame clones only, minus some. The sample shows 150,000 to 190,000 clones, 85% to 95% of them seen only once. The CDR3 has 15 amino acids. Trimming took off 9 bases at V and 2 bases at J, with 17 bases between the two ends. Germline CDR1 and CDR2: LNHDA and SQIVND (reference sequence). The chain couples TRBV19 to TRBJ2-1; D perhaps matches TRBD1 (6 bases). The sequencing used CD4+ or CD8+ T cells sorted from blood, collected in a trial of the OX40 agonist ivuxolimab. The clonotype was recovered from an adult with an advanced solid tumor such as melanoma, head and neck, liver or kidney cancer. The CDR3 DNA sequence: TGTGCCAGCAGCCAGGGGACAACAACCTACAATGAGCAGTTCTTC. Protein sequence: CASSQGTTTYNEQFF.